What follows are 2 T cell receptor beta chains derived from one specimen sequenced in a study of CD4+ T cells in melanoma. The repertoire was sequenced with immunoSEQ multiplex PCR; TCRdb's copy has only in-frame clones and lacks some. The sample holds roughly 110,000 clones, around 92% seen once. Material: peripheral blood. The receptors were sampled from a human donor with melanoma.

The chain uses TRBV5-1 and TRBJ2-3, with D possibly being TRBD2 (5 bases). In germline, CDR1 is SGHRS, CDR2 YFSETQ. CDR3 length: 16 amino acids. V lost 4 bases to trimming and J lost 2 bases, with 17 bases between them. The CDR3 DNA sequence: TGCGCCAGCAGCGTCGAAAGCGGATCTTACACAGATACGCAGTATTTT. Amino acid sequence: CASSVESGSYTDTQYF. The full variable domain, rest sourced from reference TRBV5-1 and TRBJ2-3, is KAGVTQTPRYLIKTRGQQVTLSCSPISGHRSVSWYQQTPGQGLQFLFEYFSETQRNKGNFPGRFSGRQFSNSRSEMNVSTLELGDSALYLCASSVESGSYTDTQYFGPGTRLTVL.

The chain carries TRBV5-1 and TRBJ1-1; D possibly corresponds to TRBD1 (6 bases). This CDR3 has 16 amino acids. Looked up from germline, CDR1 is SGHRS and CDR2 is YFSETQ. Trimming cost V 0 bases and J 4 bases, with 16 bases left between them. The CDR3 sequence: CASSLGGRGGSTEAFF. CDR3 DNA sequence: TGCGCCAGCAGCTTGGGAGGCAGGGGTGGGAGCACTGAAGCTTTCTTT.